These T cell receptor beta chains were read from a single sample in a study of CD8 T cells in Susac syndrome. MiXCR was run by TCRdb on the immunoSEQ multiplex PCR reads, yielding one entry per CDR3 protein. This sample has more than 100,000 distinct CDR3 sequences, with 85% to 95% found just once. The specimen was CD8+ T cells from PBMCs. Receptors originate from a human donor with Susac syndrome. Each CDR3 is given with its conserved first and last residue. Each record gives: V gene, J gene, CDR3 protein.

TRBV20-1	TRBJ2-7	CSATSGDVDEQYF
TRBV29-1	TRBJ2-1	CSVAGQLQFF
TRBV7-9	TRBJ2-3	CASSLSEENTQYF
TRBV5-6	TRBJ2-5	CASSAMHQDGFLGQETQYF
TRBV10-3	TRBJ2-7	CAIIADRVYF
TRBV20-1	TRBJ1-6	CSARDGDFFSSLHF
TRBV2	TRBJ2-1	CASSESSGVSYNEQFF
TRBV12-3/TRBV12-4	TRBJ1-3	CASSLGDNSGNTIYF
TRBV12-3/TRBV12-4	TRBJ2-7	CASSPGAGVDYEQYF
TRBV9	TRBJ1-5	CASGRTGAGQPQHF
TRBV6-2/TRBV6-3	TRBJ2-5	CASSYSGTQYF
TRBV29-1	TRBJ1-1	CSAQVDGNTEAFF
TRBV20-1	TRBJ2-1	CSATRDLRGRAYNEQFF
TRBV6-5	TRBJ1-4	CASSLASARKLFF
TRBV3-1	TRBJ2-7	CASSPGQGYYEQYF
TRBV24-1	TRBJ2-2	CATRAGRGTGELFF
TRBV4-1	TRBJ2-3	CASSQVRGGTDTQYF
TRBV13	TRBJ2-3	CASSLHPNRGIDTQYF
TRBV20-1	TRBJ2-2	CSARPWRGNTGELFF
TRBV7-7	TRBJ2-3	CASSSGLGTDTQYF
TRBV4-3	TRBJ2-7	CASRQSYEGFPYEQYF
TRBV3-1	TRBJ1-5	CASSQEPGSNQPQHF
TRBV4-1	TRBJ2-1	CASSLRDSELWNEQFF
TRBV29-1	TRBJ2-7	CSVAGQGYEQYF
TRBV4-3	TRBJ1-6	CASSPDSSYNSPLHF
TRBV6-4	TRBJ2-3	CASSDTLPGQGADTQYF
TRBV19	TRBJ1-2	CASSIPRRTNYGYTF
TRBV19	TRBJ1-2	CASSIRDGFYGYTF
TRBV20-1	TRBJ1-1	CSAPNPLDREFNTEAFF
TRBV9	TRBJ2-3	CASSTSGGATDTQYF
TRBV30	TRBJ1-1	CAWSVGASAFF
TRBV5-6	TRBJ2-3	CASSLAHTDTQYF
TRBV20-1	TRBJ2-6	CSARERFSGANVLTF
TRBV6-6	TRBJ1-5	CASSKDHQPQHF
TRBV7-6	TRBJ1-1	CASSLTAGLTEAFF
TRBV11-2	TRBJ1-2	CASSDDIGGYTF
TRBV28	TRBJ2-7	CASSGPPYEQYF